This paragraph covers one T cell receptor (beta chain) sequence. The sample is drawn from a study of blood T cell repertoires in COVID-19. Study-level information: Sites in the United States, Italy and Spain provided acute and convalescent COVID-19 samples. T cells, B-cell-depleted T cells, or PBMCs supplied cDNA or gDNA.

As originally analysed: It was from reference gene primer amplification that nucleated cell counts were estimated. Repertoires were generated with immunoSEQ multiplex PCR, while TCRdb's copy carries only in-frame clones and drops some. That table supplies the V and J calls and clone size; D and trimming were determined from the DNA. The repertoire has roughly 270,000 clones, 85% of them found once; the top ten carry 4% to 6%. Sample: peripheral blood. The receptor comes from a man aged 50-60 years with active or convalescent COVID-19.

The chain's CDR3 is CAWTSGTDTQYF. CDR3 coding DNA: TGTGCCTGGACTAGCGGGACAGATACGCAGTATTTT. V and J are TRBV30 and TRBJ2-3; 8 bases align to TRBD2. In germline, CDR1 is GTSNPN, CDR2 SVGIG (reference sequence). The CDR3 length is 12 residues. V was clipped by 4 bases and J by 3 bases; unmatched bases: 0.